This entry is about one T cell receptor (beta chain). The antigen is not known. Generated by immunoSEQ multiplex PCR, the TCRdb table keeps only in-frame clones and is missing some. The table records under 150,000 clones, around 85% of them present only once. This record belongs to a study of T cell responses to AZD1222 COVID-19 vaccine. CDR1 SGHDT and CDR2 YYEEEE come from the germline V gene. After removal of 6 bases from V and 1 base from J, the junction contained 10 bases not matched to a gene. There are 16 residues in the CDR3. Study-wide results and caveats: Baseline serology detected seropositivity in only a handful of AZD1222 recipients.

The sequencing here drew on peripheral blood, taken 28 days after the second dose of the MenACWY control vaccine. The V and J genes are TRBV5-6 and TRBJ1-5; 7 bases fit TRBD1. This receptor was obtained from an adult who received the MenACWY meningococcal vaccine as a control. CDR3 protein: CASMRGGRGSNQPQHF. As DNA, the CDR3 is TGTGCCAGCATGAGAGGGGGCCGGGGCAGCAATCAGCCCCAGCATTTT.